The TCR beta chain under discussion was sequenced for a study of blood T cell repertoires in COVID-19 (dated by TCRdb to 2020 to 2022). Looking at the study overall: Collaborator samples came from the United States, Italy and Spain and covered acute and convalescent phases of COVID-19. The repertoires were released in a freely available public database meant as a resource for research on the immune response to SARS-CoV-2. Where available, HLA class I and class II types were taken from metadata supplied by the sample provider and were not determined by assay-based typing. The material from the prospective study consisted of cDNA or gDNA derived from T cells, B-cell-depleted T cells, or PBMCs. The dataset comprised deeply sampled blood TCRbeta repertoires from subjects exposed to, actively infected with, or recovered from COVID-19. A de-identified subject ID, COVID-19 status, age in years and sex were almost always included in the sample metadata. Samples came from the ongoing ImmuneRACE study (first 160 participants) plus 1,254 subjects from 6 global collaborators. Results the study describes overall, beyond this receptor: The quantity of clinical and demographic metadata differed by source and by participant and was supplied without curation.

In Seattle, one collaborating source enrolled patients while the infection was active and tracked those patients longitudinally over the course of disease. Collaborating institutions collected whole blood in K2EDTA tubes following their own protocols. For TCRbeta analysis, collaborator samples were shipped as frozen whole blood, as isolated PBMCs, or as DNA extracted from either sample type. TCRbeta CDR3 regions were amplified from genomic DNA using the immunoSEQ Assay, a bias-controlled multiplex PCR. Regarding the original processing steps: The number of nucleated cells in each sample was estimated from the amplification of reference gene primers within the assay. To quantify the absolute abundance of each unique TCRbeta CDR3 rearrangement, sequence reads were collapsed and filtered. For each sample, productive Simpson clonality was calculated by taking the square root of Simpson's diversity index across productive rearrangements. Imported from immuneACCESS, the table was reduced by TCRdb to in-frame sequences with V and J called. These copies leave out some clones; in studies compared against another copy, an unresolved V gene accounts for under half, and the cause of the remainder is not known. The V and J calls and clone size are taken from that table; D and trimming were inferred from the DNA. The table for this sample lists 250,000 to 400,000 clones; roughly 90% of them were counted only once. The ten largest clonotypes hold 2.9% of the sample.

A remark on this clone: It lacks a known antigen. No much larger clone is present one base from it, and per-base qualities are unavailable.

The CDR3 goes from the cysteine to the phenylalanine over 15 residues. The sequence is cut down to CDR3 DNA, 45 bases in frame from base 1. Trimming removed 4 bases from V and 5 bases from J; the gene matches leave 3 bases unexplained. According to the germline V gene (reference sequence), CDR1 reads LGHDT and CDR2 reads YNNKEL. The chain was built from TRBV3-1 (or the pseudogene TRBV3-2) and TRBJ2-2, with 11 central nucleotides matching TRBD2. This TCR came from a woman in her 30s with COVID-19, enrolled during active disease. The sample taken for sequencing was peripheral blood. The nucleotide sequence reads as follows: TGTGCCAGCAGCCGGGGGACTAGCGGAACCGGGGAGCTGTTTTTT. It specifies CASSRGTSGTGELFF.